The clone carrying this T cell receptor (beta chain) was seen more than once but under ten times. Its antigen is unknown. Donors ranged from 6 to 90 years old and were healthy Caucasians in Russia. This specimen belongs to a study of blood T cells in healthy people across ages. Study findings and constraints: The study could not conclusively compare naive and antigen-experienced cells, given its unsorted PBMCs.

With a J-beta primer mix and a sample-barcoded 5' primer, a second PCR ran about 6 to 11 cycles. Every cDNA molecule bore a tag from a template-switch adaptor containing 12 random nucleotides. TCRdb recomputed calls from the 5' RACE reads with MiXCR, one row per CDR3 protein. This table has 1.5 million to 1.9 million distinct CDR3 sequences, 42% appearing once. Trimming took off 0 bases at V and 12 bases at J, with 18 bases between the two ends. The V gene's germline CDR1 is SQVTM and CDR2 ANQGSEA. CDR3 length: 14 amino acids. The rearrangement links TRBV29-1 to TRBJ2-1, with D possibly being TRBD1 (6 bases). Sequenced sample: blood. This clonotype originated in a woman between 18 and 29 years old in good health. The CDR3 sequence: CSVEDRQGRLGQFF. The CDR3 nucleotides are TGCAGCGTTGAAGATCGGCAGGGGCGACTTGGGCAGTTCTTC.